The following is a T cell receptor (beta chain) sequence with its context. Its cognate antigen is unknown. The data were obtained in a study of OX40 agonist ivuxolimab in advanced cancers. The assay was immunoSEQ multiplex PCR, and TCRdb's table has in-frame clones only and misses some. The sample has tens of thousands of clones; 75% to 95% are singletons. Study results and caveats: Researchers report that CD8+ T cells had, on average, more expanded clones than CD4+.

Germline V CDR1 and CDR2: SGHAT, FQNNGV. The CDR3 covers 13 residues. V was trimmed by 7 bases and J by 4 bases, leaving 12 bases between them. Sampling of blood occurred at baseline, cycle 4 day 1, and cycle 7 day 1. The rearrangement uses TRBV11-2 and TRBJ2-3, with D unresolved. The input for sequencing was CD4+ or CD8+ T cells sorted from blood, taken in a trial of the OX40 agonist ivuxolimab. This receptor was obtained from an adult with an advanced solid tumor such as melanoma, head and neck, liver or kidney cancer. CDR3 sequence reads: CASTQGLADTQYF. CDR3 nucleotides: TGTGCCAGCACCCAAGGGTTGGCAGATACGCAGTATTTT.